These 18 T cell receptor beta chains were all obtained from the same sample, sequenced in a study of blood T cell repertoires in COVID-19. Assay used: immunoSEQ multiplex PCR; TCRdb lists only in-frame clones, some missing. The table includes approximately 450,000 clones, about 85% detected once. The sequenced sample consisted of PBMCs or T cells enriched from blood (not recorded which). These receptor sequences come from a woman aged 18-29 years with acute COVID-19.

The rearrangement links TRBV6-5 to TRBJ1-2, with D uncertain. The CDR3 is made up of 14 amino acids. CDR1 and CDR2 (germline): MNHEY, SVGAGI. V was pared by 3 bases and J by 2 bases, with 10 bases between. CDR3 DNA: TGTGCCAGCAGTTATTTGAACTCCAACTATGGCTACACCTTC. It yields the protein CASSYLNSNYGYTF.

This chain joins TRBV7-9 and TRBJ1-5, with 8 nucleotides matching TRBD1. With 3 bases clipped from V and 4 bases from J, the junction kept 2 bases outside the gene matches. There are 14 residues in the CDR3. Germline CDR1 SEHNR, CDR2 FQNEAQ (reference sequence). DNA for the CDR3: TGTGCCAGCAGCTTGGGGGACAGGAATCAGCCCCAGCATTTT. Protein: CASSLGDRNQPQHF.

In DNA form, the CDR3 reads TGTGCCTGCCAATCTACAGGGGGCGCTTCTAACGAGCAGTACTTC. Translated, it gives CACQSTGGASNEQYF. The rearrangement joins TRBV2 to TRBJ2-7; TRBD1 matches 9 bases. This CDR3 has 15 amino acids. Losses at the gene ends were 11 bases for V and 5 bases for J; bases not matched to a gene: 16. The germline gives CDR1 SNHLY, CDR2 FYNNEI.

V and J are TRBV9 and TRBJ2-4, with D perhaps matching TRBD2 (5 bases). Germline V gene data show CDR1 as SGDLS and CDR2 as YYNGEE. V was trimmed by 4 bases and J by 3 bases, leaving 8 bases between them. This CDR3 contains 13 residues. CDR3 protein: CASSPGGKNIQYF. The CDR3 DNA reads TGTGCCAGCAGCCCTGGAGGCAAAAACATTCAGTACTTC.

This clone came up many times. The chain carries TRBV3-1 (or the pseudogene TRBV3-2) and TRBJ1-1; D might be TRBD1 (5 bases). This CDR3 region has 14 residues. V lost 4 bases to trimming and J lost 1 base, with 10 bases between them. CDR1 is LGHDT, CDR2 YNNKEL, per germline (reference sequence). In DNA, the CDR3 is TGTGCCAGCAGCCTGGGGGGGTCGAACACTGAAGCTTTCTTT. Encoded protein: CASSLGGSNTEAFF.

The DNA of the CDR3 is TGCGCCAGCAGAGTGGGGCAGAGTGATCAGCCCCAGCATTTT. Its protein is CASRVGQSDQPQHF. The chain employs TRBV5-1 and TRBJ1-5; D might be TRBD1 (5 bases). The germline V gene has CDR1 SGHRS and CDR2 YFSETQ. This CDR3 contains 14 residues. V dropped 5 bases and J dropped 5 bases, with 14 bases sitting between them.

The rearrangement uses TRBV19 and TRBJ2-1; TRBD1 matches at 9 bases. In germline, CDR1 is LNHDA, CDR2 SQIVND (reference sequence). The CDR3 is 13 amino acids. V shed 10 bases and J 8 bases; nucleotides not matched to a gene: 9. CDR3 in amino acids: CATVGQGRHEQFF. The CDR3, as DNA: TGTGCCACTGTAGGACAGGGGCGTCATGAGCAGTTCTTC.

The V and J genes are TRBV4-2 and TRBJ2-5, with 10 nucleotides matching TRBD2. CDR3 length: 19 amino acids. Trimming removed 0 bases from V and 3 bases from J; junction bases left unmatched: 13. Germline CDR1 reads LGHNA; CDR2 reads YNFKEQ. The CDR3 protein is CASSQDRLAGLRREETQYF. CDR3 in DNA: TGTGCCAGCAGCCAAGATCGACTAGCGGGCCTCCGGAGAGAAGAGACCCAGTACTTC.

This sequence joins TRBV6-5 and TRBJ2-2; tentatively, D is TRBD2 (5 bases). Per germline, CDR1 MNHEY and CDR2 SVGAGI. V lost 2 bases and J lost 1, with 8 bases in between. The CDR3 loop spans 15 amino acids. CDR3 bases: TGTGCCAGCAGTTACGTGGCGGGGAACACCGGGGAGCTGTTTTTT. Protein product: CASSYVAGNTGELFF.

This clone showed up just a few times. The chain employs TRBV10-3 and TRBJ1-2; 7 bases fit TRBD1. Germline CDR1 and CDR2: ENHRY and SYGVKD. V shed 10 bases, J shed 7 bases, and the junction held 12 bases outside the gene matches. The CDR3 totals 13 residues. In DNA form, the CDR3 reads TGTGCCACTGGACCGACAGGGACGAGTGGCTACACCTTC. Encoded protein: CATGPTGTSGYTF.

This chain connects TRBV11-2 to TRBJ1-6, with 10 positions matching TRBD1. The germline gives CDR1 SGHAT, CDR2 FQNNGV. With V trimmed by 4 bases and J by 9 bases, 9 bases remained unmatched. The length of the CDR3 is 16 residues. CDR3 sequence (DNA): TGTGCCAGCAGCTCCCTTAGACAGGGGGCGTTTTCACCCCTCCACTTT. As protein: CASSSLRQGAFSPLHF.

J is TRBJ1-1 and V is TRBV18; D gene uncertain. Trimming took 1 base from V and 7 from J, leaving 10 bases between them. Per germline, CDR1 KGHSH and CDR2 LQKENI. CDR3 length: 13 residues. The DNA for the CDR3 is TGTGCCAGCTCACCACAGTCTGCAGGTGAAGCTTTCTTT. Protein: CASSPQSAGEAFF.

The chain couples TRBV19 to TRBJ1-1, with D perhaps TRBD1 (5 bases). Germline assignment: CDR1 LNHDA and CDR2 SQIVND (reference sequence). Trimming cost V 3 bases and J 2 bases, with 13 bases left between them. This CDR3 has 15 amino acids. Here the CDR3 reads CASSIPRALNTEAFF. CDR3 nucleotide sequence: TGTGCCAGTAGTATCCCCAGGGCACTAAACACTGAAGCTTTCTTT.

J is TRBJ2-5 and V is TRBV5-6, with 15 bases matching TRBD2. The CDR3 consists of 18 residues. Germline CDR1 SGHDT, CDR2 YYEEEE. The trim removed 2 bases at V and 4 bases at J, leaving 9 bases unmatched. CDR3 protein: CASSLAMGLAGGSETQYF. CDR3 DNA: TGTGCCAGCAGCTTAGCTATGGGACTAGCGGGGGGCTCAGAGACCCAGTACTTC.

The V and J genes are TRBV7-2 and TRBJ2-1; 10 nucleotides line up with TRBD2. This CDR3 spans 15 amino acids. V shed 7 bases and J 2 bases; nucleotides not matched to a gene: 5. Looked up from germline, CDR1 is SGHTA and CDR2 is FQGNSA. CDR3 loop: CASNPGLAAYNEQFF. CDR3 in DNA: TGTGCCAGCAACCCCGGACTAGCGGCCTACAATGAGCAGTTCTTC.

This clone was recorded a few times. The same CDR3 also results from other DNA sequences found in this sample. V gene TRBV6-4 combines with J gene TRBJ2-3; D not resolved. Germline CDR1 and CDR2: MRHNA and SNTAGT. Trimming took off 5 bases at V and 3 bases at J, with 9 bases between the two ends. The CDR3 has 13 residues. CDR3 DNA sequence: TGTGCCAGCAGTCGCCAGACAACAGATACGCAGTATTTT. Its protein product is CASSRQTTDTQYF.

This clone was observed a few times. This chain joins TRBV4-1 and TRBJ1-5, with D unresolved. Germline V CDR1 and CDR2: MGHRA, YSYEKL. The CDR3 covers 16 residues. Between the trimmed V and J ends, which lost 0 bases and 2 bases, there was a span of 11 bases. CDR3 amino acids: CASSQDSWYGNQPQHF. As DNA, the CDR3 is TGCGCCAGCAGCCAAGATAGTTGGTACGGCAATCAGCCCCAGCATTTT.

The chain recombines TRBV28 with TRBJ1-3; D might be TRBD1 (5 bases). CDR1 is MDHEN and CDR2 is SYDVKM in the germline V gene. The CDR3 is 15 amino acids. Trimming stripped 2 bases from V and 0 bases from J, with 8 bases between. CDR3 coding DNA: TGTGCCAGCAGTTTAACGGGGGGCTCTGGAAACACCATATATTTT. Its translation is CASSLTGGSGNTIYF.